What follows are 17 T cell receptor beta chains derived from one specimen sequenced in a study of T cell responses to AZD1222 COVID-19 vaccine. Data came from immunoSEQ multiplex PCR; TCRdb stores just in-frame clones and leaves some out. The sample contains 120,000 to 150,000 clones, 75% to 90% of which appear only once. Sequences were derived from peripheral blood, sampled on day 0 of MenACWY control vaccination. Every receptor here comes from an adult in good health.

The rearrangement joins TRBV27 to TRBJ1-5; tentatively, D is TRBD1 (6 bases). CDR1 and CDR2 from the germline V gene are MNHEY and SMNVEV (reference sequence). The CDR3 spans 14 residues. Trimming took 8 bases from V and 2 from J, leaving 13 bases between them. The CDR3 protein is CASSLSGGNQPQHF. CDR3 coding DNA: TGTGCCAGCTCCCTCTCAGGGGGCAATCAGCCCCAGCATTTT.

The chain has TRBV7-2 and TRBJ1-1; D is unclear. Germline lookup yields CDR1 SGHTA and CDR2 FQGNSA. The CDR3 covers 14 residues. V lost 5 bases and J lost 1, with 11 bases in between. The CDR3 nucleotides are TGTGCCAGCAGCCCCGCTCGGGGGAACACTGAAGCTTTCTTT. It translates to CASSPARGNTEAFF.

The V and J genes are TRBV5-8 and TRBJ1-4; a possible D gene is TRBD1 (6 bases). V was shortened by 2 bases and J by 8 bases, with 13 bases between the two germline ends. Germline CDR1 and CDR2: SGHTS and YDEGEE. This CDR3 comprises 14 residues. CDR3 region: CASSLRGTGEKLFF. The CDR3, as DNA: TGTGCCAGCAGCTTAAGGGGGACGGGGGAAAAACTGTTTTTT.

The V gene is TRBV5-6, the J gene TRBJ1-5, with 8 bases that match TRBD1. The CDR3 spans 15 residues. The V segment lost 2 bases and the J segment 0 bases; nucleotides outside the gene matches: 1. Germline CDR1 reads SGHDT; CDR2 reads YYEEEE. The DNA for the CDR3 is TGTGCCAGCAGCTTCAGGGGGCATAGCAATCAGCCCCAGCATTTT. Its protein product is CASSFRGHSNQPQHF. The full variable domain, with the rest looked up from reference TRBV5-6 and TRBJ1-5, is DAGVTQSPTHLIKTRGQQVTLRCSPKSGHDTVSWYQQALGQGPQFIFQYYEEEERQRGNFPDRFSGHQFPNYSSELNVNALLLGDSALYLCASSFRGHSNQPQHFGDGTRLSIL.

The J gene is TRBJ2-5, the V gene TRBV6-5, with 7 bases aligning to TRBD1. The germline gives CDR1 MNHEY, CDR2 SVGAGI. The junction had 8 bases not matched to a gene; V was cut back by 6 bases and J by 4 bases. The CDR3 totals 14 residues. As DNA, the CDR3 is TGTGCCAGCAGAGTAGGGACAGTGAGAGAGACCCAGTACTTC. The encoded protein is CASRVGTVRETQYF.

V is TRBV18 and J is TRBJ2-3, with 9 bases aligning to TRBD2. The CDR3 is 16 residues long. J gave up 2 bases and V 0 bases, and 3 bases lay outside the gene matches. CDR1 and CDR2 from the germline V gene are KGHSH and LQKENI. CDR3 nucleotides: TGTGCCAGCTCACCACCAAGCGGGGGGATCACAGATACGCAGTATTTT. It encodes CASSPPSGGITDTQYF.

The rearrangement joins TRBV4-1 to TRBJ1-2, with TRBD1 identical over 9 bases. V was pared by 4 bases and J by 4 bases, with 4 bases of the junction left unmatched. The CDR3 runs 14 residues. Germline V gene sequence: CDR1 MGHRA, CDR2 YSYEKL. The CDR3 region has the DNA TGCGCCAGCAGCCCCGGACAGGGGAGCTATGGCTACACCTTC. As protein: CASSPGQGSYGYTF.

The V call is TRBV12-3 or TRBV12-4, the J call TRBJ2-1; 7 bases map to TRBD1. CDR3 length equals 12 residues. The V segment lost 5 bases and the J segment 9 bases; nucleotides outside the gene matches: 4. The CDR3 DNA sequence: TGTGCCAGCAGTCCTCGACAGGGTGAGCAGTTCTTC. This sequence encodes CASSPRQGEQFF.

The chain carries TRBV5-1 and TRBJ2-5; 9 bases agree with TRBD1. The CDR3 runs 15 residues. Trimming took 3 bases from V and 2 from J; bases not matched to a gene: 5. Germline V CDR1 and CDR2: SGHRS, YFSETQ. CDR3 bases: TGCGCCAGCAGCTGGGGGGACAGGGAACAAGAGACCCAGTACTTC. It specifies CASSWGDREQETQYF.

The genes are TRBV13 and TRBJ2-6; D not resolved. Germline loops: CDR1 PRHDT, CDR2 FYEKMQ (reference sequence). The CDR3 runs 15 residues. With 0 bases removed from V and 0 bases from J, the gap between germline ends came to 3 bases. The CDR3 bases are TGTGCCAGCAGCTTAGGGTACTCTGGGGCCAACGTCCTGACTTTC. This gives the protein CASSLGYSGANVLTF.

The chain joins TRBV2 to TRBJ1-6; a possible D gene is TRBD1 (5 bases). Between the trimmed V and J ends, which lost 3 bases and 7 bases, there was a span of 13 bases. Germline assignment: CDR1 SNHLY and CDR2 FYNNEI. The CDR3 loop spans 15 amino acids. This CDR3 is CASSEWGGLNSPLHF. CDR3 sequence (DNA): TGTGCCAGCAGTGAGTGGGGGGGATTGAATTCACCCCTCCACTTT.

The chain has TRBV7-8 and TRBJ2-5, with D uncertain. Trimming stripped 5 bases from V and 2 bases from J, with 9 bases between. The CDR3 runs 13 residues. Germline V gene lookup returns CDR1 SGHVS and CDR2 FQNEAQ. The CDR3 protein is CASSPADQETQYF. CDR3 DNA sequence: TGTGCCAGCAGCCCCGCAGATCAAGAGACCCAGTACTTC.

The chain employs TRBV6-5 and TRBJ1-2; TRBD1 aligns across 11 bases. J gave up 2 bases and V 5 bases, and 4 bases lay outside the gene matches. The CDR3 runs 15 residues. Germline CDR1 and CDR2: MNHEY and SVGAGI. The CDR3: CASSHRTGGNYGYTF. CDR3 nucleotide sequence: TGTGCCAGCAGTCATAGGACAGGGGGCAACTATGGCTACACCTTC.

The chain carries TRBV5-4 and TRBJ2-5; D is perhaps TRBD1 or TRBD2 (6 bases each). CDR3 size: 15 residues. Looked up from germline, CDR1 is SGHNT and CDR2 is YYREEE (reference sequence). The germline V and J ends were trimmed by 3 bases and 5 bases, with 17 bases remaining between them. CDR3 in DNA: TGTGCCAGCAGCTACGAATCCCCGGGGGCCGAGACCCAGTACTTC. It is translated as CASSYESPGAETQYF.

This clone occurred once. The rearrangement joins TRBV19 to TRBJ1-5; weak D call: TRBD1 (5 bases). Trimming shortened V by 6 bases and J by 3 bases, and 9 bases separated the two germline ends. The CDR3 has 13 residues. Germline-derived CDR1 and CDR2 are LNHDA and SQIVND (reference sequence). DNA for the CDR3: TGTGCCAGTAGAGGGACGAACAATCAGCCCCAGCATTTT. This codes for CASRGTNNQPQHF. Filled out from reference TRBV19 and TRBJ1-5, the complete variable domain reads DGGITQSPKYLFRKEGQNVTLSCEQNLNHDAMYWYRQDPGQGLRLIYYSQIVNDFQKGDIAEGYSVSREKKESFPLTVTSAQKNPTAFYLCASRGTNNQPQHFGDGTRLSIL.

This clone turned up a few times. The CDR3 DNA is TGTGCCAGCAGCTTAGAACTAGCGGGGCCCCAGTACTTC. Protein: CASSLELAGPQYF. The chain joins TRBV11-2 to TRBJ2-5; 10 bases are a match to TRBD2. With 0 bases clipped from V and 9 bases from J, the junction kept 1 base outside the gene matches. CDR3 length equals 13 residues. Germline CDR1 and CDR2: SGHAT and FQNNGV.

V and J are TRBV6-5 and TRBJ1-4, with D tentatively TRBD1 (6 bases). This CDR3 spans 15 amino acids. Germline V gives CDR1 MNHEY, CDR2 SVGAGI. V lost 4 bases and J lost 3, with 12 bases in between. DNA of the CDR3: TGTGCCAGCAGTTCCCGGGGGCAGGCTAATGAAAAACTGTTTTTT. Translation: CASSSRGQANEKLFF.